The TCR beta chain under discussion was sequenced for a study of blood T cell repertoires in COVID-19. Clones were read by immunoSEQ multiplex PCR, and TCRdb kept only the in-frame ones, dropping some. The table includes some 200,000 clones, 75% to 95% detected once. The CDR3 spans 16 residues. J was trimmed by 0 bases and V by 6 bases; bases with no gene match: 9. CDR1 is MNHEY and CDR2 is SVGEGT in the germline V gene. The source of this sequence is a man aged 45-65 years with acute or convalescent COVID-19. The gene calls are TRBV6-2 or TRBV6-3 and TRBJ2-7; 9 bases fit TRBD1. Sequencing was carried out using peripheral blood. The CDR3 DNA is TGTGCCAGCAGCATTACAGGGGGCTGGAGCTCCTACGAGCAGTACGTC. It translates to CASSITGGWSSYEQYV.